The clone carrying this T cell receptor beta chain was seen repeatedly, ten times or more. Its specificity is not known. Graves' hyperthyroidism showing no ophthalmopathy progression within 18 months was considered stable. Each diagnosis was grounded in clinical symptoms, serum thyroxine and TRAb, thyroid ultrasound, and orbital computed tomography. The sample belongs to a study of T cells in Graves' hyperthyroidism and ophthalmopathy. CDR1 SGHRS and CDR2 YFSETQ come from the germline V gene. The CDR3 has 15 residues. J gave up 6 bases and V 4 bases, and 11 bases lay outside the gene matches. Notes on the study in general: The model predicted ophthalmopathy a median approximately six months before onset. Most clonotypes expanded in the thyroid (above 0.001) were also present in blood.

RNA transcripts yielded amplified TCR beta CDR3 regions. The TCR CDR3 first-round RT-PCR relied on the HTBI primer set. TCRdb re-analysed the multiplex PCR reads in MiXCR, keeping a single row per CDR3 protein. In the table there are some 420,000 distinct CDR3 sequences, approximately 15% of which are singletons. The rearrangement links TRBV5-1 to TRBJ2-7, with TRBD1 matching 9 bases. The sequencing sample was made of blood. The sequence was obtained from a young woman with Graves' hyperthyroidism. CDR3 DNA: TGCGCCAGCAGCCAGATGGGACAGGGAGAGATCGAGCAGTACTTC. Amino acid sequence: CASSQMGQGEIEQYF.